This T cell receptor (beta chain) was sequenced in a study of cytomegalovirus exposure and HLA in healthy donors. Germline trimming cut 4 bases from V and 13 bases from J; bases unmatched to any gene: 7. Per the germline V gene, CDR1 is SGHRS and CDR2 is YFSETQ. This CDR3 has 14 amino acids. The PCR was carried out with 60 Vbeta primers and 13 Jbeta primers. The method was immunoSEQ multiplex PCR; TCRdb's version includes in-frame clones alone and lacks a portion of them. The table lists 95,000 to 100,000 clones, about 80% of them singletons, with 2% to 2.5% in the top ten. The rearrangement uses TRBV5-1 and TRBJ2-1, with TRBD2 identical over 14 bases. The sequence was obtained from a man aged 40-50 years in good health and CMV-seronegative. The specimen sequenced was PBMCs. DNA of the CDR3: TGCGCCAGCAGCAATTCTGGGACTAGCGGGAGTCAGTTCTTC. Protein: CASSNSGTSGSQFF.